This record looks at one T cell receptor beta chain sequence and its context. As yet, its antigen is unknown. The source of the sample is a study of PD-1 blockade in classical Hodgkin lymphoma. Sequencing was performed with immunoSEQ multiplex PCR; in TCRdb, only in-frame clones are kept and a portion is missing. The sample yields 20,000 or so clones, 83% seen once. Documented time point: cycle 4 day 1 (C4D1), after about 6 weeks of nivolumab. Relapse was seen in all patients after autologous stem cell transplantation, and brentuximab vedotin exposure was variable. Thawed PBMCs were the source of CD4+ T cells, purified by magnetic negative selection. Complete response, partial response or progressive disease were the best responses. The CDR3 totals 16 residues. V gave up 3 bases and J gave up 0 bases, with 13 bases separating them. The V gene's germline CDR1 is SGHDT and CDR2 YYEEEE. Study-wide results and limits: Whereas CD4+ TCR diversity had risen significantly by C4D1, CD8+ TCR diversity had not. Newly diagnosed patients were said to have less baseline TCR diversity than healthy donors did. Patients newly diagnosed and complete responders had comparable baseline diversity.

Source: CD4+ T cells from blood, taken before the fourth cycle of nivolumab. The TCR originated in a human donor with classical Hodgkin lymphoma. The chain recombines TRBV5-6 with TRBJ2-1; D ambiguous. CDR3 region: CASSSKGKSSYNEQFF. The CDR3 coding sequence is TGTGCCAGCAGCTCGAAGGGAAAGAGCTCCTACAATGAGCAGTTCTTC. The variable domain in full, with the rest retrieved from reference TRBV5-6 and TRBJ2-1, is DAGVTQSPTHLIKTRGQQVTLRCSPKSGHDTVSWYQQALGQGPQFIFQYYEEEERQRGNFPDRFSGHQFPNYSSELNVNALLLGDSALYLCASSSKGKSSYNEQFFGPGTRLTVL.